Following are 3 T cell receptor beta chains from one sample sequenced in a study of blood T cells in healthy people across ages. The use of a sample-barcoded 5' primer and a J-beta primer mix characterized a second PCR of roughly 7 to 12 cycles. TCRdb re-analysed the 5' RACE reads in MiXCR, keeping a single row per CDR3 protein. The sample holds about 400,000 distinct CDR3 sequences, approximately 52% seen once. The sequencing sample was made of blood. These receptors came from a man in his sixties in good health.

V usage is TRBV20-1 and J usage is TRBJ1-4, with D unclear. V was clipped by 4 bases and J by 0 bases, with 9 bases between them. This CDR3 is 14 amino acids long. Germline CDR1 reads DFQATT; CDR2 reads SNEGSKA (reference sequence). DNA for the CDR3: TGCAGTGCTACCAAAGATGCAACTAATGAAAAACTGTTTTTT. Its protein is CSATKDATNEKLFF.

This clonotype was counted a single time. V gene TRBV7-3 combines with J gene TRBJ2-3; 7 bases agree with TRBD2. This CDR3 is built from 14 residues. Germline loops: CDR1 SGHTA, CDR2 FQGTGA. The trim removed 0 bases at V and 7 bases at J, leaving 4 bases unmatched. The CDR3 DNA follows: TGTGCCAGCAGCTTAACGGGCGGGGGAAATACGCAGTATTTT. Translation gives CASSLTGGGNTQYF.

V usage is TRBV5-1 and J usage is TRBJ2-1; maybe TRBD1 (6 bases). The CDR3 has 17 residues. V was cut by 2 bases and J by 8 bases, with 23 bases left in between. CDR1 and CDR2 from the germline V gene are SGHRS and YFSETQ. CDR3 DNA: TGCGCCAGCAGCTTTATTTATCTTGATGCAGGGGAAGATGAGCAGTTCTTC. This codes for CASSFIYLDAGEDEQFF. The full variable domain, with the rest looked up from reference TRBV5-1 and TRBJ2-1, is KAGVTQTPRYLIKTRGQQVTLSCSPISGHRSVSWYQQTPGQGLQFLFEYFSETQRNKGNFPGRFSGRQFSNSRSEMNVSTLELGDSALYLCASSFIYLDAGEDEQFFGPGTRLTVL.